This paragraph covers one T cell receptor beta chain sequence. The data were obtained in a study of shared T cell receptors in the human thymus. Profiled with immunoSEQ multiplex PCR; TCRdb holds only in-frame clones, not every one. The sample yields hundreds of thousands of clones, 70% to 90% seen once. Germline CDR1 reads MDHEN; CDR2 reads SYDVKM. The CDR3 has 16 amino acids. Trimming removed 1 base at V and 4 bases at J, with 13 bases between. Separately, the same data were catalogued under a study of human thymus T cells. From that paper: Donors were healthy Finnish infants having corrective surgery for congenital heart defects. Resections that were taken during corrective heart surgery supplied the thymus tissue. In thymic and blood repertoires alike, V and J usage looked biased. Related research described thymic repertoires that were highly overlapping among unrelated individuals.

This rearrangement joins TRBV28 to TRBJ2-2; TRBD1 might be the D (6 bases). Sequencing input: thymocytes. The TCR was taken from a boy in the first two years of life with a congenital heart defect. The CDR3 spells CASSLSPTGSTGELFF. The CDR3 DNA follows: TGTGCCAGCAGTTTATCCCCGACAGGCTCCACCGGGGAGCTGTTTTTT.